The rows below give T cell receptor beta chains drawn from one sample of a study of shared T cell receptors in the human thymus. Clones were read by immunoSEQ multiplex PCR, and TCRdb kept only the in-frame ones, dropping some. Among approximately 730,000 clones listed, 75% to 90% were seen once. The sample was also linked to a second study, of human thymus T cells.

The specimen was thymocytes. The receptors stem from a girl in the first two years of life with a congenital heart defect. The conserved cysteine and the conserved F or W are not part of the CDR3 here.

v_call: TRBV7-3
cdr3_aa: ASSLAGGADNEQF

v_call: TRBV6-5
cdr3_aa: ASSESFANTEAF

v_call: TRBV4-2
cdr3_aa: ASSHPREENTEAF

v_call: TRBV30
cdr3_aa: AFGQGGLDTQY

v_call: TRBV25-1
cdr3_aa: ASRQGFSNEQF

v_call: TRBV4-2
cdr3_aa: ASSQEPGTAISGANVLT

v_call: TRBV7-8
cdr3_aa: ASSLGRSTDTQY

v_call: TRBV2
cdr3_aa: ASSEANRDNEKLF

v_call: TRBV11-2
cdr3_aa: ASSPGSEQY

v_call: TRBV10-3
cdr3_aa: AISESMFRSLFNQPQH

v_call: TRBV6-5
cdr3_aa: ASSSRPDRGGYGYT

v_call: TRBV9
cdr3_aa: ASSVGGFTEAF

v_call: TRBV7-2
cdr3_aa: ASSLGGGGGSYEQY

v_call: TRBV19
cdr3_aa: ASIGASGEGDQPQH

v_call: TRBV18
cdr3_aa: ASSLPGQGANYGYT

v_call: TRBV7-6
cdr3_aa: ASSLVDSSYEQY

v_call: TRBV10-3
cdr3_aa: AICPHDSSGNTIY

v_call: TRBV19
cdr3_aa: ASSILSGDTDTQY

v_call: TRBV6-5
cdr3_aa: ASSYGLGGHQPQH

v_call: TRBV14
cdr3_aa: ASSPSGPGVYEQY

v_call: TRBV6-4
cdr3_aa: ASSELGWTDTQY

v_call: TRBV14
cdr3_aa: ASSQVEQLPYEQY

v_call: TRBV6-1
cdr3_aa: ASSRYSQNTEAF

v_call: TRBV4-1
cdr3_aa: ASSQDAGRSGNTIY

v_call: TRBV6-5
cdr3_aa: ASRPSAAYEQY

v_call: TRBV12-5
cdr3_aa: ASGGGRTNTEAF

v_call: TRBV10-2
cdr3_aa: ASRGQGPERNYGYT

v_call: TRBV19
cdr3_aa: ASSLLPRGNTEAF

v_call: TRBV7-5
cdr3_aa: ARSLNRQNTEAF

v_call: TRBV5-6
cdr3_aa: ASGLRVHYGYT

v_call: TRBV18
cdr3_aa: ASSRTGTSLETQY

v_call: TRBV7-2
cdr3_aa: ASSFTNDRIALEAF

v_call: TRBV27
cdr3_aa: ASSKNAGLAGNTGELF

v_call: TRBV7-2
cdr3_aa: ASSLDRASMNTEAF

v_call: TRBV27
cdr3_aa: ASSLTASGEAF

v_call: TRBV6-5
cdr3_aa: ASSSRDIPGASPLH

v_call: TRBV7-2
cdr3_aa: ASSLGVGGVVDTQY

v_call: TRBV4-1
cdr3_aa: ASSQEWSVDTQY

v_call: TRBV6-5
cdr3_aa: ASSALGRPLRGYT

v_call: TRBV9
cdr3_aa: ASSPSLPGQLIYEQY

v_call: TRBV7-9
cdr3_aa: ASIGRGDEAF

v_call: TRBV14
cdr3_aa: ASSPGQTYEQY

v_call: TRBV29-1
cdr3_aa: SVVGGLEIGAF

v_call: TRBV25-1
cdr3_aa: ASSPRGPGANVLT

v_call: TRBV18
cdr3_aa: ASSPPRDRGNHEQY

v_call: TRBV6-5
cdr3_aa: ASTSAAAAGNTIY

v_call: TRBV18
cdr3_aa: ASSPIDRGTYNEQF

v_call: TRBV7-9
cdr3_aa: ASTPGGGGEKLF

v_call: TRBV6-1
cdr3_aa: ASRGLAGPQETQY

v_call: TRBV19
cdr3_aa: ASSIARGGRGLTEAF